This T cell receptor (beta chain) was profiled in a study of blood T cells in healthy people across ages. This clonotype occurred a few times. It was with a sample-barcoded 5' primer and a J-beta primer mix that a second PCR of roughly 7 to 12 cycles was run. MiXCR, applied by TCRdb to the 5' RACE reads, yields one record per CDR3 protein. The repertoire includes 800,000 or so distinct CDR3 sequences, around 25% of them detected once, and approximately 4% sits in the top ten. This sample also belongs to another study, concerning T cells of mothers and their children.

The receptor comes from a boy between 10 and 17 years old in good health. Sample: blood.

The CDR3 bases are TGCAGCGTTCGTTCGGTCCAGGGGGGCCACGACGAGCAGTACTTC. Protein: CSVRSVQGGHDEQYF. The chain couples TRBV29-1 to TRBJ2-7; D might be TRBD1 (7 bases). In germline, CDR1 is SQVTM, CDR2 ANQGSEA. The V and J ends lost 5 bases and 5 bases respectively, with 22 bases between them. CDR3 length: 15 residues.